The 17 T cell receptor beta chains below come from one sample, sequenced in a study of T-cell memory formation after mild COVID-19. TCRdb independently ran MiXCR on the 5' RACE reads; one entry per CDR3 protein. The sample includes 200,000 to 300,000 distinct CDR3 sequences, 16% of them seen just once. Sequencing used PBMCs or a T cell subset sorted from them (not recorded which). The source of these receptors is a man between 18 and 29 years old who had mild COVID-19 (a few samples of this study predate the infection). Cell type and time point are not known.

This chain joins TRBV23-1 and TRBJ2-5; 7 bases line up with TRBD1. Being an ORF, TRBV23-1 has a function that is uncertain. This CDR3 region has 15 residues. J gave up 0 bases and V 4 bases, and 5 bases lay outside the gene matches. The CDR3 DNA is TGCGCCAGCAGTCTAGGGCAGGGGGACCAAGAGACCCAGTACTTC. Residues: CASSLGQGDQETQYF.

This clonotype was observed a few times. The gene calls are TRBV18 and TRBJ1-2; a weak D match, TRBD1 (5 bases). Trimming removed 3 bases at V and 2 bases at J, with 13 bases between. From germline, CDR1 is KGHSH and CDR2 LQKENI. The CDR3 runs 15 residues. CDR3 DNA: TGTGCCAGCTCACCGCCGGGGGGAAGGAACTATGGCTACACCTTC. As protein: CASSPPGGRNYGYTF.

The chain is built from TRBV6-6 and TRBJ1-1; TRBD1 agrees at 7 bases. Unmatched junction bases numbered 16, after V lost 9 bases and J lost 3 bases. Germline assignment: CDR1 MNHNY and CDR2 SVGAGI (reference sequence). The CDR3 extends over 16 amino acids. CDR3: CARKRQGIESDTEAFF. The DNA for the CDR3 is TGTGCCAGAAAACGACAGGGAATCGAATCTGACACTGAAGCTTTCTTT.

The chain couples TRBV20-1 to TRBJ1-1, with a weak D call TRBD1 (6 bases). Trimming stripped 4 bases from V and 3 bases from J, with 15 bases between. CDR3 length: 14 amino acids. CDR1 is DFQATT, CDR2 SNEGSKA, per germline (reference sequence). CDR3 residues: CSAIIGGRDTEAFF. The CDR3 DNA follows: TGCAGTGCTATAATCGGGGGCCGTGACACTGAAGCTTTCTTT.

The DNA of the CDR3 is TGCGCCAGCAGCCAGAACAGGGTTGATACGCAGTATTTT. Its protein is CASSQNRVDTQYF. The rearrangement joins TRBV4-1 to TRBJ2-3; TRBD1 might be the D (6 bases). Trimming took off 3 bases at V and 6 bases at J, with 10 bases between the two ends. Germline lookup yields CDR1 MGHRA and CDR2 YSYEKL. CDR3 length: 13 amino acids.

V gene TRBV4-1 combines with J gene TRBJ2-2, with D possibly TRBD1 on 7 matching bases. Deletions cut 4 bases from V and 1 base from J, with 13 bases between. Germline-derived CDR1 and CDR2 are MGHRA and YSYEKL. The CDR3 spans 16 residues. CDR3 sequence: CASSPAGQQNTGELFF. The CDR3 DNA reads TGCGCCAGCAGCCCCGCGGGACAGCAGAACACCGGGGAGCTGTTTTTT.

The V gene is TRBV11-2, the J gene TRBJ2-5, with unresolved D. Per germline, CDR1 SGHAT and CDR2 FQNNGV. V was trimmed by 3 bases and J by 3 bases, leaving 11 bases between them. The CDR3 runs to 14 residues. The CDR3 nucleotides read TGTGCCAGCAGCTTCTGGGGTGCGGAAGAGACCCAGTACTTC. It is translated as CASSFWGAEETQYF.

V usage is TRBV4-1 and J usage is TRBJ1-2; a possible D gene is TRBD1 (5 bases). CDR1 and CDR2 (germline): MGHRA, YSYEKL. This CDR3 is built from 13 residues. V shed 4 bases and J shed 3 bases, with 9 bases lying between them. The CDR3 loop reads CASSLQEDYGYTF. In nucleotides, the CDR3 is TGCGCCAGCAGCCTACAGGAGGACTATGGCTACACCTTC.

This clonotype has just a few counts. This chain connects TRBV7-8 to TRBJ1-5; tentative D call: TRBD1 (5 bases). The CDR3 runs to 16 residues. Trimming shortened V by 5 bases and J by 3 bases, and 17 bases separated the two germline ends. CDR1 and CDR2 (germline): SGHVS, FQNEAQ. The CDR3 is CASSPRDWGVNQPQHF. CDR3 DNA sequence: TGTGCCAGCAGCCCCCGGGACTGGGGAGTCAATCAGCCCCAGCATTTT.

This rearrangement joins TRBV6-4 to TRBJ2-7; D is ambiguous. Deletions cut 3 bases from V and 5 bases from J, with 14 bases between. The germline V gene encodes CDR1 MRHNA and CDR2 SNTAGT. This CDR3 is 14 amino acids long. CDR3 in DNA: TGTGCCAGCAGTGAACCCGGGTGGCACCACGAGCAGTACGTC. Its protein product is CASSEPGWHHEQYV.

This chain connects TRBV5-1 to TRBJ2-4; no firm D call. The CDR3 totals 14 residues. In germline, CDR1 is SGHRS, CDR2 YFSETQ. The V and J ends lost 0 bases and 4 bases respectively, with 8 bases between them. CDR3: CASSLGAKKNIQYF. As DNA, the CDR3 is TGCGCCAGCAGCTTGGGGGCTAAGAAAAACATTCAGTACTTC.

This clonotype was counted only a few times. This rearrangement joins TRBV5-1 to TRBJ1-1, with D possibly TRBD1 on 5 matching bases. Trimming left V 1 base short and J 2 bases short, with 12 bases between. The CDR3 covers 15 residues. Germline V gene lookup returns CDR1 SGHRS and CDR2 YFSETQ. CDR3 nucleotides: TGCGCCAGCAGCTTGCAGGGCAGGACAAACACTGAAGCTTTCTTT. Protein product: CASSLQGRTNTEAFF.

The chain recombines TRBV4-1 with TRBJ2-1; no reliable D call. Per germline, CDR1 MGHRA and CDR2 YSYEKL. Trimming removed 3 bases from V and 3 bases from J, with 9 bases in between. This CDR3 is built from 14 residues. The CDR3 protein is CASSQGEGYNEQFF. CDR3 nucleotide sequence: TGCGCCAGCAGCCAGGGTGAAGGCTACAATGAGCAGTTCTTC.

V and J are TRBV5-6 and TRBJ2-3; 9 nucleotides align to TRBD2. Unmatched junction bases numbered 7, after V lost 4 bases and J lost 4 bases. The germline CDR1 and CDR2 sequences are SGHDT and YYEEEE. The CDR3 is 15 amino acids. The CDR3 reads CASSPRSSGADTQYF. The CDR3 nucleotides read TGTGCCAGCAGCCCGAGGTCTAGCGGGGCAGATACGCAGTATTTT.

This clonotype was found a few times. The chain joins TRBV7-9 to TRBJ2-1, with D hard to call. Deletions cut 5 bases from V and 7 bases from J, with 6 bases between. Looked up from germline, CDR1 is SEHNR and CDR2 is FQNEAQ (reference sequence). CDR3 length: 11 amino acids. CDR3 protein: CASSVSNEQFF. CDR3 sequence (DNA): TGTGCCAGCAGCGTTAGTAATGAGCAGTTCTTC.

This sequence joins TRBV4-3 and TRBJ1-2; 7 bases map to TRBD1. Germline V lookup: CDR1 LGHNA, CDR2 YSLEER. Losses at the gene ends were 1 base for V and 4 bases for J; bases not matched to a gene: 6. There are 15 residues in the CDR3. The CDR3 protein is CASSQVEGAVYGYTF. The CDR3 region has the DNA TGCGCCAGCAGCCAAGTCGAGGGGGCAGTCTATGGCTACACCTTC.

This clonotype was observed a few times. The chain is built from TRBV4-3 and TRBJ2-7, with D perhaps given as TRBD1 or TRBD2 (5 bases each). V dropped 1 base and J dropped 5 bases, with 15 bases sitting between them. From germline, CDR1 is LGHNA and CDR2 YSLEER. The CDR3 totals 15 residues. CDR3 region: CASSQGGGPWDEQYF. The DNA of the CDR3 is TGCGCCAGCAGCCAAGGGGGCGGGCCATGGGACGAGCAGTACTTC.